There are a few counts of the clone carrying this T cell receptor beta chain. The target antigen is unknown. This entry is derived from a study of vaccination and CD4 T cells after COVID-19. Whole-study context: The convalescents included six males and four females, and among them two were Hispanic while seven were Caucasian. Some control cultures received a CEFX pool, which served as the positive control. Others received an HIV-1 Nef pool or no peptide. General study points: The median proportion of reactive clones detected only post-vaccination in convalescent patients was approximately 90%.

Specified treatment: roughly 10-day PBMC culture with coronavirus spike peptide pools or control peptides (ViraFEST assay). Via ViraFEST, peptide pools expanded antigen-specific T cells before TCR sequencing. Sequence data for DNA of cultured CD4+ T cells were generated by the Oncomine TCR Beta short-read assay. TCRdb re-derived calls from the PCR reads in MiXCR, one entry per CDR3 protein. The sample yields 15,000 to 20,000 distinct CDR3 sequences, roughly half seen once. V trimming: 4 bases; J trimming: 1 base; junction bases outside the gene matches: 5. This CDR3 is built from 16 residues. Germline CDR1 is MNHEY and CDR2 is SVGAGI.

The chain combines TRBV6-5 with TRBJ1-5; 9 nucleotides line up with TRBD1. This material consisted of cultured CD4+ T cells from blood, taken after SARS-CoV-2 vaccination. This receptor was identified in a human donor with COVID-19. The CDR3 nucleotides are TGTGCCAGCAGTTCACAGGGGGCGCGGAGCAATCAGCCCCAGCATTTT. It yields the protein CASSSQGARSNQPQHF.